One and the same sample provided the 8 T cell receptor beta chains below, sequenced in a study of beta chain features in type 1 diabetes. The antigens of these receptors remain unknown. Findings and limits, study-wide: All four CD4+ subsets from Type 1 diabetes patients carried moderately but significantly shorter TCRB CDR3s.

Expressed TCRB transcripts were sequenced because the isolated RNA had all been reverse transcribed beforehand. The method was immunoSEQ multiplex PCR; TCRdb's version includes in-frame clones alone and lacks a portion of them. Here the sample spans around 53,000 clones, roughly 63% being singletons. Sequenced sample: stem cell memory CD4+ T cells from blood. These receptors came from a woman aged 25 to 39 with type 1 diabetes.

The chain recombines TRBV5-4 with TRBJ2-7; 10 nucleotides align to TRBD2. The CDR3 spans 15 residues. Per germline, CDR1 SGHNT and CDR2 YYREEE (reference sequence). Trimming cost V 5 bases and J 3 bases; bases outside gene matches: 8. CDR3 loop: CASSPTSGTHYEQYF. In DNA, the CDR3 is TGTGCCAGCAGTCCTACTAGCGGGACGCACTACGAGCAGTACTTC.

The chain links TRBV28 to TRBJ2-4; D is possibly TRBD2 (6 bases). Germline V gives CDR1 MDHEN, CDR2 SYDVKM. Deletions cut 1 base from V and 7 bases from J, with 20 bases between. This CDR3 is 17 amino acids long. CDR3 protein: CASSLFGRRDSLNIQYF. The CDR3 bases are TGTGCCAGCAGTTTATTCGGCCGCCGGGACTCGCTGAACATTCAGTACTTC.

The V gene is TRBV19, the J gene TRBJ2-1; a possible D gene is TRBD2 (5 bases). V was trimmed by 7 bases and J by 4 bases, leaving 20 bases between them. The CDR3 is made up of 16 amino acids. From germline, CDR1 is LNHDA and CDR2 SQIVND (reference sequence). In nucleotides, the CDR3 is TGTGCCAGTACCCCAGCCGGGGTGGGCGCATACAATGAGCAGTTCTTC. Residues: CASTPAGVGAYNEQFF.

V gene TRBV5-1 combines with J gene TRBJ2-3; 14 bases align to TRBD2. This CDR3 is built from 16 residues. Per germline, CDR1 SGHRS and CDR2 YFSETQ. J was trimmed by 3 bases and V by 3 bases; bases with no gene match: 3. The CDR3 nucleotides are TGCGCCAGCAGCTCTGGACTAGCGGGAGGAACAGATACGCAGTATTTT. Its translation: CASSSGLAGGTDTQYF.

The chain has TRBV5-4 and TRBJ1-2; D might be TRBD1 (5 bases). The V end lost 2 bases, the J end lost 6 bases, and 8 bases lay between the germline ends. CDR1 and CDR2 (germline): SGHNT, YYREEE (reference sequence). The CDR3 is 12 residues long. DNA of the CDR3: TGTGCCAGCAGCTTAGGGGTAAATGGCTACACCTTC. This sequence encodes CASSLGVNGYTF.

The chain links TRBV7-8 to TRBJ2-7; the match to TRBD2 covers 8 bases. J was trimmed by 2 bases and V by 5 bases; bases with no gene match: 8. The CDR3 is 15 residues long. Germline values: CDR1 SGHVS, CDR2 FQNEAQ. CDR3 loop: CASSRLAGDAYEQYF. The CDR3 DNA reads TGTGCCAGCAGCCGCCTAGCGGGTGACGCCTACGAGCAGTACTTC.

Only one count was recorded for this clone. The chain joins TRBV30 to TRBJ2-1; 10 bases line up with TRBD1. The CDR3 totals 17 residues. CDR1 GTSNPN and CDR2 SVGIG come from the germline V gene (reference sequence). V was clipped by 3 bases and J by 4 bases; unmatched bases: 12. CDR3 protein: CAWSGSQDRGTYNEQFF. For the CDR3, the DNA is TGTGCCTGGAGCGGATCACAGGACAGGGGGACGTACAATGAGCAGTTCTTC.

This rearrangement joins TRBV5-1 to TRBJ1-2; 7 bases map to TRBD1. The CDR3 covers 13 residues. Germline CDR1 reads SGHRS; CDR2 reads YFSETQ. V lost 3 bases, J lost 2 bases, and 1 base stayed unmatched. This chain's CDR3 is CASSSTGNYGYTF. The CDR3 DNA follows: TGCGCCAGCAGCTCGACAGGGAACTATGGCTACACCTTC. The entire variable domain, with the rest obtained from reference TRBV5-1 and TRBJ1-2, is as follows: KAGVTQTPRYLIKTRGQQVTLSCSPISGHRSVSWYQQTPGQGLQFLFEYFSETQRNKGNFPGRFSGRQFSNSRSEMNVSTLELGDSALYLCASSSTGNYGYTFGSGTRLTVV.